These 19 T cell receptor beta chains share one sample of origin, sequenced in a study of CD8 T cells in Susac syndrome. cDNA came from around 0.5 to 1 ug RNA primed by random hexamers. TCRdb reanalysed the immunoSEQ multiplex PCR reads using MiXCR and keeps one entry per CDR3 protein. The sample contains 180,000 or so distinct CDR3 sequences, roughly 94% of which appear only once. Sequenced input: CD4+ T cells from PBMCs. The receptors were gathered from a human donor in good health.

This sequence joins TRBV7-9 and TRBJ2-2; D not resolved. Germline CDR1 reads SEHNR; CDR2 reads FQNEAQ (reference sequence). CDR3 length: 15 residues. Trimming cost V 7 bases and J 0 bases, with 12 bases left between them. The CDR3 loop reads CASTFQLANTGELFF. DNA of the CDR3: TGTGCCAGCACTTTCCAGTTGGCGAACACCGGGGAGCTGTTTTTT. The full variable domain, rest sourced from reference TRBV7-9 and TRBJ2-2, is DTGVSQNPRHKITKRGQNVTFRCDPISEHNRLYWYRQTLGQGPEFLTYFQNEAQLEKSRLLSDRFSAERPKGSFSTLEIQRTEQGDSAMYLCASTFQLANTGELFFGEGSRLTVL.

The genes are TRBV11-2 and TRBJ2-3, with D perhaps TRBD1 (6 bases). From germline, CDR1 is SGHAT and CDR2 FQNNGV. With 4 bases removed from V and 0 bases from J, the gap between germline ends came to 11 bases. This CDR3 is 15 amino acids long. This chain's CDR3 is CASSSGVPSTDTQYF. The CDR3 nucleotides are TGTGCCAGCAGCTCAGGGGTTCCGAGCACAGATACGCAGTATTTT.

The chain is built from TRBV7-9 and TRBJ1-1; 12 bases map to TRBD1. Germline V gene lookup returns CDR1 SEHNR and CDR2 FQNEAQ (reference sequence). The J segment lost 10 bases and the V segment lost 7 bases, leaving 4 bases of the junction unmatched. This CDR3 has 12 amino acids. The CDR3 region has the DNA TGTGCCAGCAACCCGGGACAGGGGGCAGCTTTCTTT. Residues: CASNPGQGAAFF.

V and J are TRBV2 and TRBJ1-5; D possibly corresponds to TRBD1 (6 bases). Germline V gene lookup returns CDR1 SNHLY and CDR2 FYNNEI. The CDR3 is 14 amino acids. V was trimmed by 9 bases and J by 7 bases, leaving 19 bases between them. DNA for the CDR3: TGTGCCAGTGGGAATGGGGGGGGCTGGCAGCCCCAGCATTTT. Translated: CASGNGGGWQPQHF.

There are a few counts of this clonotype. V usage is TRBV9 and J usage is TRBJ2-3, with a weak D call TRBD1 (5 bases). Deletions cut 4 bases from V and 2 bases from J, with 8 bases between. CDR1 is SGDLS, CDR2 YYNGEE, per germline. The CDR3 contains 13 residues. The CDR3 DNA is TGTGCCAGCAGCCAGGGCCCCACAGATACGCAGTATTTT. As protein: CASSQGPTDTQYF.

The V and J genes are TRBV18 and TRBJ2-7, with 12 bases lining up with TRBD2. The germline CDR1 and CDR2 sequences are KGHSH and LQKENI. V dropped 7 bases and J dropped 7; count of bases not matched to a gene: 5. There are 13 residues in the CDR3. DNA of the CDR3: TGTGCCAGCTTACTAGCGGGGGGAAAAGAGCAGTACTTC. Protein: CASLLAGGKEQYF. The entire variable domain, with the rest obtained from reference TRBV18 and TRBJ2-7, is as follows: NAGVMQNPRHLVRRRGQEARLRCSPMKGHSHVYWYRQLPEEGLKFMVYLQKENIIDESGMPKERFSAEFPKEGPSILRIQQVVRGDSAAYFCASLLAGGKEQYFGPGTRLTVT.

In its sample, this clonotype was seen a few times. The chain combines TRBV14 with TRBJ1-1, with TRBD1 matching 8 bases. The V segment lost 4 bases and the J segment 5 bases; nucleotides outside the gene matches: 6. Germline V gives CDR1 SGHDN, CDR2 FVKESK. This CDR3 is 14 amino acids long. CDR3 in DNA: TGTGCCAGCAGCCTCGACAGGGGATATACTGAAGCTTTCTTT. It yields the protein CASSLDRGYTEAFF.

The chain recombines TRBV29-1 with TRBJ2-5, with D possibly matching TRBD1 (6 bases). V dropped 6 bases and J dropped 0 bases, with 11 bases sitting between them. The CDR3 consists of 13 residues. Germline CDR1 and CDR2: SQVTM and ANQGSEA. In DNA, the CDR3 is TGCAGCGTCCTCGACAGGTACCAAGAGACCCAGTACTTC. Protein: CSVLDRYQETQYF.

The chain employs TRBV3-1 and TRBJ2-2, with a tentative D call TRBD1 (6 bases). In germline, CDR1 is LGHDT, CDR2 YNNKEL (reference sequence). This CDR3 spans 13 amino acids. V lost 6 bases and J 6 bases, leaving 11 bases between the germline ends. This CDR3 reads CASRLQGSGELFF. The CDR3 DNA sequence: TGTGCCAGCAGACTACAGGGATCCGGGGAGCTGTTTTTT.

The chain couples TRBV20-1 to TRBJ1-1; TRBD1 is a possible D gene (6 bases). This CDR3 comprises 15 residues. V lost 0 bases and J lost 1, with 12 bases in between. Germline loops: CDR1 DFQATT, CDR2 SNEGSKA (reference sequence). The CDR3 DNA follows: TGCAGTGCTAGAGACACCGGGACACCGAACACTGAAGCTTTCTTT. Encoded protein: CSARDTGTPNTEAFF.

Here the CDR3 DNA reads TGTGCCGTGGGGTGGAATGAGCAGTTCTTC. Amino acids: CAVGWNEQFF. This chain connects TRBV28 to TRBJ2-1; D gene unclear. The length of the CDR3 is 10 residues. CDR1 and CDR2 from the germline V gene are MDHEN and SYDVKM. V was shortened by 11 bases and J by 7 bases, with 9 bases between the two germline ends.

V usage is TRBV12-3 or TRBV12-4 and J usage is TRBJ1-1, with D possibly matching TRBD1 (5 bases). The CDR3 covers 14 residues. The V gene lost 1 base and the J gene lost 1 base, with 7 bases spanning the gap. CDR3 DNA: TGTGCCAGCAGTTTAGTGGACAAGAACACTGAAGCTTTCTTT. Its protein is CASSLVDKNTEAFF.

The genes are TRBV6-5 and TRBJ2-1, with 14 bases lining up with TRBD2. Looked up from germline, CDR1 is MNHEY and CDR2 is SVGAGI. J lost 7 bases, V lost 1 base, and 3 bases had no gene match. There are 16 residues in the CDR3. In DNA, the CDR3 is TGTGCCAGCAGTTACTTGGGGACTAGCGGGGGTAATGAGCAGTTCTTC. Amino acids: CASSYLGTSGGNEQFF.

This chain uses TRBV7-9 with TRBJ1-6; a weak D match, TRBD1 (5 bases). The germline CDR1 and CDR2 sequences are SEHNR and FQNEAQ (reference sequence). The CDR3 loop spans 13 amino acids. V lost 1 base to trimming and J lost 9 bases, with 7 bases between them. In DNA form, the CDR3 reads TGTGCCAGCAGCTTAGGGGGGACTTCACCCCTCCACTTT. This sequence encodes CASSLGGTSPLHF.

The J gene is TRBJ1-5, the V gene TRBV12-3 or TRBV12-4, with TRBD1 identical over 7 bases. The CDR3 totals 13 residues. Trimming took 7 bases from V and 4 from J; bases not matched to a gene: 4. CDR3 sequence reads: CASTRTGNQPQHF. As DNA, the CDR3 is TGTGCCAGCACCCGGACAGGAAATCAGCCCCAGCATTTT.

The V gene is TRBV20-1, the J gene TRBJ2-3; 9 nucleotides agree with TRBD2. This CDR3 is built from 14 residues. V lost 6 bases and J lost 2; bases outside the gene matches: 6. Germline assignment: CDR1 DFQATT and CDR2 SNEGSKA (reference sequence). The CDR3 DNA is TGCAGTGCGGTAGCGGGGGCCTTCACAGATACGCAGTATTTT. Translation: CSAVAGAFTDTQYF.

The chain recombines TRBV19 with TRBJ2-7; D is unclear. The CDR3 is 11 amino acids. Trimming shortened V by 7 bases and J by 2 bases, and 6 bases separated the two germline ends. The germline CDR1 and CDR2 sequences are LNHDA and SQIVND (reference sequence). DNA of the CDR3: TGTGCCAGTACCTCGGCCTACGAGCAGTACTTC. It yields the protein CASTSAYEQYF.

This rearrangement joins TRBV3-1 to TRBJ2-5, with a possible D match to TRBD2 (7 bases). With 1 base removed from V and 5 bases from J, the gap between germline ends came to 20 bases. The germline CDR1 and CDR2 sequences are LGHDT and YNNKEL (reference sequence). CDR3 size: 17 residues. The CDR3 DNA reads as TGTGCCAGCAGCCAAGGGGGCTCGGGGGGCTCGAAGGAGACCCAGTACTTC. The encoded protein is CASSQGGSGGSKETQYF.

The J gene is TRBJ1-2, the V gene TRBV30; D not certain. The CDR3 is made up of 13 amino acids. CDR1 and CDR2 from the germline V gene are GTSNPN and SVGIG (reference sequence). V was trimmed by 4 bases and J by 1 base, leaving 10 bases between them. In DNA, the CDR3 is TGTGCCTGGACACACAGTTTTAACTATGGCTACACCTTC. Encoded protein: CAWTHSFNYGYTF.